This T cell receptor beta chain was sequenced during a study of cytotoxic CD8 clonotypes in ibrutinib-treated CLL. Method: immunoSEQ multiplex PCR; TCRdb's copy keeps in-frame clones and lacks some. The repertoire holds roughly 52,000 clones, with around 53% as singletons. Overall study findings and caveats: An increase in clonality occurred at ibrutinib response, followed by a return toward baseline at progression.

V shed 0 bases and J 6 bases; nucleotides not matched to a gene: 6. Germline-derived CDR1 and CDR2 are SGHDT and YYEEEE. The CDR3 is 15 residues long. Note on this clone: As yet, its antigen is unknown.

J is TRBJ2-1 and V is TRBV5-6; 7 bases are a match to TRBD2. Sequenced here: PBMCs, sampled after 12 months of ibrutinib treatment. The TCR originated in a human donor with chronic lymphocytic leukemia. The CDR3 spells CASSLARERINEQFF. The CDR3 nucleotides read TGTGCCAGCAGCTTGGCGCGGGAGAGGATCAATGAGCAGTTCTTC.